This T cell receptor (beta chain) was captured in a study of response to subunit inactivated influenza vaccine. One entry per CDR3 protein, called by TCRdb with MiXCR from the RT-PCR reads. The data show under 200,000 distinct CDR3 sequences, with approximately 12% seen just once and 25% to 30% held by the top ten. Germline lookup yields CDR1 SGHDT and CDR2 YYEEEE. The V gene lost 2 bases and the J gene lost 6 bases, with 12 bases spanning the gap. The CDR3 runs to 14 residues. There are a few counts of this clonotype. The sample was also linked to a second study, of T cells expressing NK-cell markers. From that study: A 5'RACE template switching approach incorporating UMIs was used to make TCR beta cDNA. Sequencing of TCR beta repertoires drew on sorted CD3+CD56+NKG2C+, CD3+CD56+NKG2C- and CD3+CD56-NKG2C+ T cells. The contribution of dominant NKG2C+ clonotypes to CD8+ T cells in more than five donors was roughly 1.0-7.5%. A handful of donors likewise had their CD3+CD56-NKG2C+ fraction led by these clonotypes. HCMV specificity was not established for the expanded NKG2C+ T cell clones.

Specimen: CD8+ T cells sorted from PBMCs, collected 12 days after vaccination. The receptor comes from a man aged 45-65 years who received an inactivated influenza vaccine. The rearrangement uses TRBV5-6 and TRBJ2-1, with D possibly being TRBD2 (5 bases). The CDR3 is CASSFLLEGNEQFF. In DNA, the CDR3 is TGTGCCAGCAGCTTCCTCCTAGAGGGCAATGAGCAGTTCTTC. The full variable domain, in which reference TRBV5-6 and TRBJ2-1 provide the parts outside the CDR3, is DAGVTQSPTHLIKTRGQQVTLRCSPKSGHDTVSWYQQALGQGPQFIFQYYEEEERQRGNFPDRFSGHQFPNYSSELNVNALLLGDSALYLCASSFLLEGNEQFFGPGTRLTVL.